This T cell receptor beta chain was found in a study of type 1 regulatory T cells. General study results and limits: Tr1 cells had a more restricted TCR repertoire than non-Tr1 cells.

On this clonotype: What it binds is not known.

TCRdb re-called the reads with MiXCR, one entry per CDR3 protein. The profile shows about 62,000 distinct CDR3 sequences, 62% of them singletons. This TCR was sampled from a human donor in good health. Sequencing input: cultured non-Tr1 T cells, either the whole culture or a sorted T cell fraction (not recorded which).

The CDR3 DNA is TGCGCCAGCAGCTTGGAAGTTTTTTATGAGCAGTTCTTC. This encodes CASSLEVFYEQFF. The chain joins TRBV5-1 to TRBJ2-1; D gene uncertain. Trimming took 0 bases from V and 8 from J, leaving 9 bases between them. Germline loops: CDR1 SGHRS, CDR2 YFSETQ. CDR3 length: 13 amino acids.